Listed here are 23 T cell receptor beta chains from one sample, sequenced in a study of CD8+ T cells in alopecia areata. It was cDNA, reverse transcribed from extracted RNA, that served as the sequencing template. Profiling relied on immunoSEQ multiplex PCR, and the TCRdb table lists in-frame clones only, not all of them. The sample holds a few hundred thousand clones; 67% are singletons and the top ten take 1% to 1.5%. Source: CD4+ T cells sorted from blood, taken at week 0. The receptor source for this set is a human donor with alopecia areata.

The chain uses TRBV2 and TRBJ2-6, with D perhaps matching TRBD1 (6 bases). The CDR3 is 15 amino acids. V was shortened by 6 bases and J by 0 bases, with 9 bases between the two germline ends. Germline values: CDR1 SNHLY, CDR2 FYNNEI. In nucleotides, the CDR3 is TGTGCCAGCAGAAGGGACAACTCTGGGGCCAACGTCCTGACTTTC. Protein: CASRRDNSGANVLTF.

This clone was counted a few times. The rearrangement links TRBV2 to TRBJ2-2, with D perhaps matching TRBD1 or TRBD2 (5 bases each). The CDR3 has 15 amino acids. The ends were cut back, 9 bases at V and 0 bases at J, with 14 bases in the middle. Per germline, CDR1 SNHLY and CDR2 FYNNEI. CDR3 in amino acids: CASARDGTNTGELFF. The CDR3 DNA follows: TGTGCCAGTGCGAGGGACGGCACGAACACCGGGGAGCTGTTTTTT.

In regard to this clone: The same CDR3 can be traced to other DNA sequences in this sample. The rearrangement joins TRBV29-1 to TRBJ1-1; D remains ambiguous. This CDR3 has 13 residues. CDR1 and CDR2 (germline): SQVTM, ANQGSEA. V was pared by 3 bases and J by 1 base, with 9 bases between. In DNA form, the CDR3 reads TGCAGCGTTGACAGACAAACGAACACTGAAGCTTTCTTT. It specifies CSVDRQTNTEAFF.

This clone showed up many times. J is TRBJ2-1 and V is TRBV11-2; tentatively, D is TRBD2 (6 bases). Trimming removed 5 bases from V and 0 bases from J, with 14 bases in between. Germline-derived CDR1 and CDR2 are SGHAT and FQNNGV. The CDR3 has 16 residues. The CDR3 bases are TGTGCCAGCAGCCACGGGGACTGGAGCTCCTACAATGAGCAGTTCTTC. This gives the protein CASSHGDWSSYNEQFF.

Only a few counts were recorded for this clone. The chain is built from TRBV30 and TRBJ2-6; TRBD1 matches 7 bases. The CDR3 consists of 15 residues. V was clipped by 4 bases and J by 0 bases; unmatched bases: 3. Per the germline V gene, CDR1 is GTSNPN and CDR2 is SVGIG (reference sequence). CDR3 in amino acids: CAWKGGASGANVLTF. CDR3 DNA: TGTGCCTGGAAAGGGGGCGCCTCTGGGGCCAACGTCCTGACTTTC. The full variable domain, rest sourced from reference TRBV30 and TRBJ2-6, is SQTIHQWPATLVQPVGSPLSLECTVEGTSNPNLYWYRQAAGRGLQLLFYSVGIGQISSEVPQNLSASRPQDRQFILSSKKLLLSDSGFYLCAWKGGASGANVLTFGAGSRLTVL.

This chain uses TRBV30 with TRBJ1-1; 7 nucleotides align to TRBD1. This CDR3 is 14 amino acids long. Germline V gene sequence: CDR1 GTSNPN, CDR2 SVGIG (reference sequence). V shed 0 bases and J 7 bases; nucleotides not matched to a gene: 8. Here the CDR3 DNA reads TGTGCCTGGAGTGTACAGGGGCGGTCCATTGAAGCTTTCTTT. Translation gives CAWSVQGRSIEAFF. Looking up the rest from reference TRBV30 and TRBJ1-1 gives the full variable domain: SQTIHQWPATLVQPVGSPLSLECTVEGTSNPNLYWYRQAAGRGLQLLFYSVGIGQISSEVPQNLSASRPQDRQFILSSKKLLLSDSGFYLCAWSVQGRSIEAFFGQGTRLTVV.

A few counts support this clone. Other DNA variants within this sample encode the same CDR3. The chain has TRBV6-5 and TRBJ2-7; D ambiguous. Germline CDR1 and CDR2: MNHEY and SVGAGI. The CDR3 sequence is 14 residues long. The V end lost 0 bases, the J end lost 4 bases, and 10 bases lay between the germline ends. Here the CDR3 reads CASSYSSLPYEQYF. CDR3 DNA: TGTGCCAGCAGTTACTCGTCCCTTCCTTACGAGCAGTACTTC.

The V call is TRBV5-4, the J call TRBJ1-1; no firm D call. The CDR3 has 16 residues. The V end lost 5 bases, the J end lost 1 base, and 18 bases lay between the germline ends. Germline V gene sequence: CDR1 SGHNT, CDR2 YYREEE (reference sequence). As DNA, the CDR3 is TGTGCCAGCAGACATGCAGAGGGTGGGGAGAACACTGAAGCTTTCTTT. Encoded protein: CASRHAEGGENTEAFF.

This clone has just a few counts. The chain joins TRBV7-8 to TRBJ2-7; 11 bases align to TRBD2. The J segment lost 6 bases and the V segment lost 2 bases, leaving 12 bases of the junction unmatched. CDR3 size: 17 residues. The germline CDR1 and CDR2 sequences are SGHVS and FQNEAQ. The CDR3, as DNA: TGTGCCAGCAGCTTAAGGATGGGACTAGCGGTGGGGGGCGAGCAGTACTTC. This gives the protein CASSLRMGLAVGGEQYF.

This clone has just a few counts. The CDR3 sequence: CASSRIGLAEADTQYF. CDR3 DNA sequence: TGTGCCAGCAGCCGAATCGGACTAGCGGAGGCAGATACGCAGTATTTT. The rearrangement uses TRBV7-2 and TRBJ2-3; TRBD2 matches at 10 bases. Per germline, CDR1 SGHTA and CDR2 FQGNSA. There are 16 residues in the CDR3. V trimming: 5 bases; J trimming: 4 bases; junction bases outside the gene matches: 9.

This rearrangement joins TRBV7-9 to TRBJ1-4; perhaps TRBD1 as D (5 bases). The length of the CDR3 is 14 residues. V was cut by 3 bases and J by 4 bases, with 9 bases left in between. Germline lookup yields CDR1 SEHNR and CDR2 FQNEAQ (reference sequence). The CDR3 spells CASSLGQNNEKLFF. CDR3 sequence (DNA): TGTGCCAGCAGCTTGGGGCAGAATAATGAAAAACTGTTTTTT. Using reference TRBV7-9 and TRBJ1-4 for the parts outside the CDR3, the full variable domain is DTGVSQNPRHKITKRGQNVTFRCDPISEHNRLYWYRQTLGQGPEFLTYFQNEAQLEKSRLLSDRFSAERPKGSFSTLEIQRTEQGDSAMYLCASSLGQNNEKLFFGSGTQLSVL.

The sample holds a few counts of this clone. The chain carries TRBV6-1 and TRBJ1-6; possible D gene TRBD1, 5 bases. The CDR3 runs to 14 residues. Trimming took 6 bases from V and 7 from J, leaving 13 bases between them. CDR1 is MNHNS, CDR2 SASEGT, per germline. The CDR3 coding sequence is TGTGCCAGCAGGCCGGACGGGGCGAATTCACCCCTCCACTTT. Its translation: CASRPDGANSPLHF.

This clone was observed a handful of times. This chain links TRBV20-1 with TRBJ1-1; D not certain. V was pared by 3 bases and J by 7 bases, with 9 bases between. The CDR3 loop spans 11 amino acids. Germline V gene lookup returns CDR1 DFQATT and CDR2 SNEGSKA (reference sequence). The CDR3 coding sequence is TGCAGTGCTAGTACGGTTGGTGAAGCTTTCTTT. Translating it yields CSASTVGEAFF.

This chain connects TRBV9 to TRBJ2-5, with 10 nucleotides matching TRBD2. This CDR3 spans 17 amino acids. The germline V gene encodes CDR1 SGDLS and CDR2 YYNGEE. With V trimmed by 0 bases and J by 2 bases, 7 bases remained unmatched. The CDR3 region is CASSVAASGGTQETQYF. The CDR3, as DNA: TGTGCCAGCAGCGTAGCGGCTAGCGGGGGAACACAAGAGACCCAGTACTTC.

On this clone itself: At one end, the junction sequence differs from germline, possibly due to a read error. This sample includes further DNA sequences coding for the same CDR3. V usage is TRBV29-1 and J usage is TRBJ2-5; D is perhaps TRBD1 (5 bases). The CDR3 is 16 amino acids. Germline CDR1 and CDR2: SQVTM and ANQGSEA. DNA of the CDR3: TGCAGCGTTCGGGTCGGCCGGACACCGTACCAGGAGACCCAGTACTTC. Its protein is CSVRVGRTPYQETQYF.

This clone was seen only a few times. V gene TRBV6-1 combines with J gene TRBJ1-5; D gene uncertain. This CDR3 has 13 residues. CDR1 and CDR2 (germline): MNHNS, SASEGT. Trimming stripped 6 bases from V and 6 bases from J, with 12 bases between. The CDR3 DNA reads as TGTGCCAGCAGAGCCGGCAGTATTCAGCCCCAGCATTTT. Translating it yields CASRAGSIQPQHF.

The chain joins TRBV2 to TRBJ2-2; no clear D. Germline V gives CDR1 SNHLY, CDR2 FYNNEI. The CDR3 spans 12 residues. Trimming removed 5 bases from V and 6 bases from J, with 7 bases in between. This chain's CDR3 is CASSPDSGELFF. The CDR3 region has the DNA TGTGCCAGCAGTCCAGATTCCGGGGAGCTGTTTTTT.

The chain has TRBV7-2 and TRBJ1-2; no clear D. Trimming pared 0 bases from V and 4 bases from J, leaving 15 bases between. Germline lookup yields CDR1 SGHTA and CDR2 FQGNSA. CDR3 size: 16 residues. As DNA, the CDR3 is TGTGCCAGCAGCTTAGCCACACCGTCCTTCTCCTATGGCTACACCTTC. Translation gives CASSLATPSFSYGYTF.

In DNA form, the CDR3 reads TGTGCCAGCAGCTTAGCGGGGGGTGGCACCGGGGAGCTGTTTTTT. Protein: CASSLAGGGTGELFF. The genes are TRBV11-1 and TRBJ2-2; D is perhaps TRBD2 (6 bases). CDR3 size: 15 residues. Trimming cost V 0 bases and J 4 bases, with 9 bases left between them. The germline V gene has CDR1 SGHAT and CDR2 FQDESV (reference sequence).

The CDR3 bases are TGTGCCTGGAGTGTAACAGGGGTGATTTACAATGAGCAGTTCTTC. This codes for CAWSVTGVIYNEQFF. V gene TRBV30 combines with J gene TRBJ2-1; 7 bases fit TRBD1. The germline gives CDR1 GTSNPN, CDR2 SVGIG (reference sequence). The J segment lost 4 bases and the V segment lost 0 bases, leaving 6 bases of the junction unmatched. There are 15 residues in the CDR3.

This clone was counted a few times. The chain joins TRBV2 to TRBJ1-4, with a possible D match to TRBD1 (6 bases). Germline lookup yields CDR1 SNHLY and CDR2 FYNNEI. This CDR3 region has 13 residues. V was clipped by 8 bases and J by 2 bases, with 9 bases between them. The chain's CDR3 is CASGRGTNEKLFF. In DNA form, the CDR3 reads TGTGCCAGCGGTAGGGGGACTAATGAAAAACTGTTTTTT. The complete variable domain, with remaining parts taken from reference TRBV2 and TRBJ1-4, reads EPEVTQTPSHQVTQMGQEVILRCVPISNHLYFYWYRQILGQKVEFLVSFYNNEISEKSEIFDDQFSVERPDGSNFTLKIRSTKLEDSAMYFCASGRGTNEKLFFGSGTQLSVL.

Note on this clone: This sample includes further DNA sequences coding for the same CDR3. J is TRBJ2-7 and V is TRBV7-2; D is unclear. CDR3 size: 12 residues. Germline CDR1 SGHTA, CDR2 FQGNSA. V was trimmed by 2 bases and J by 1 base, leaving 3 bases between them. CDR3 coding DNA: TGTGCCAGCAGCTTATCATCCTACGAGCAGTACTTC. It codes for CASSLSSYEQYF.

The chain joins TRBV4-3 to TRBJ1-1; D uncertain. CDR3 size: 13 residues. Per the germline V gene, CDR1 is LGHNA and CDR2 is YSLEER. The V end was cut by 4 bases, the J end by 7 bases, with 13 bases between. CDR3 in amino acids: CASSLSGSGEAFF. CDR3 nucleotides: TGCGCCAGCAGCCTCTCGGGGTCGGGTGAAGCTTTCTTT.